This T cell receptor (beta chain) comes out of a study of blood T cell repertoires in COVID-19. The CDR3 length is 14 residues. Trimming removed 1 base at V and 8 bases at J, with 14 bases between. In germline, CDR1 is MGHRA, CDR2 YSYEKL. The assay was immunoSEQ multiplex PCR, and TCRdb's table has in-frame clones only and misses some. The repertoire consists of some 200,000 clones, with around four fifths occurring once and the leading ten covering 10% to 13%. This clone was recorded a few times. This chain connects TRBV4-1 to TRBJ1-2; D possibly corresponds to TRBD1 (5 bases). What was sequenced was peripheral blood. The TCR originated in a woman older than 75 with COVID-19, enrolled during active disease. In DNA, the CDR3 is TGCGCCAGCAGCCAAGTGTCCAGGGCTCACGGCTACACCTTC. It yields the protein CASSQVSRAHGYTF.